The 7 T cell receptor beta chains below come from one sample, sequenced in a study of T cell responses to AZD1222 COVID-19 vaccine. TCRdb's table, derived via immunoSEQ multiplex PCR, lists solely in-frame clones and lacks some. This sample has around 100,000 clones, with about 80% found just once. This sample comprised peripheral blood, obtained on day 0 of AZD1222 vaccination. The receptors derive from an adult in good health.

This sequence joins TRBV11-2 and TRBJ1-2; unclear D gene. The V end was cut by 3 bases, the J end by 3 bases, with 8 bases between. Germline V lookup: CDR1 SGHAT, CDR2 FQNNGV. The length of the CDR3 is 13 residues. CDR3: CASSFNTDYGYTF. The CDR3 nucleotides are TGTGCCAGCAGCTTTAACACCGACTATGGCTACACCTTC.

This chain links TRBV18 with TRBJ2-1; perhaps TRBD2 as D (6 bases). The V and J ends lost 5 bases and 3 bases respectively, with 17 bases between them. Germline CDR1 is KGHSH and CDR2 is LQKENI. This CDR3 is 16 amino acids long. The CDR3 coding sequence is TGTGCCAGCTCAGAGCGGACTATCGGGGGCTACAATGAGCAGTTCTTC. Amino acid sequence: CASSERTIGGYNEQFF.

This chain joins TRBV7-9 and TRBJ1-1; D not resolved. Germline-derived CDR1 and CDR2 are SEHNR and FQNEAQ (reference sequence). CDR3 length: 12 amino acids. V was trimmed by 1 base and J by 6 bases, leaving 6 bases between them. CDR3 sequence: CASSLGGSEAFF. CDR3 nucleotides: TGTGCCAGCAGCTTAGGGGGTTCTGAAGCTTTCTTT.

This clone has just a few counts. V usage is TRBV7-9 and J usage is TRBJ2-2; D is ambiguous. The CDR3 loop spans 15 amino acids. The germline V and J ends were trimmed by 0 bases and 5 bases, with 10 bases remaining between them. Germline V gives CDR1 SEHNR, CDR2 FQNEAQ (reference sequence). Here the CDR3 DNA reads TGTGCCAGCAGCTTAGCCGTAGGGTGGACCGGGGAGCTGTTTTTT. Amino acid sequence: CASSLAVGWTGELFF.

The sample holds a few counts of this clone. The J gene is TRBJ2-5, the V gene TRBV7-3; 8 bases fit TRBD2. CDR3 length equals 19 residues. CDR1 and CDR2 (germline): SGHTA, FQGTGA. Germline trimming cut 5 bases from V and 2 bases from J; bases unmatched to any gene: 19. The CDR3 spells CASSPLPAAVTSDQETQYF. The CDR3 DNA sequence: TGTGCCAGCAGCCCATTGCCGGCCGCGGTGACTAGCGATCAAGAGACCCAGTACTTC. The complete variable domain, with remaining parts taken from reference TRBV7-3 and TRBJ2-5, reads GAGVSQTPSNKVTEKGKYVELRCDPISGHTALYWYRQSLGQGPEFLIYFQGTGAADDSGLPNDRFFAVRPEGSVSTLKIQRTERGDSAVYLCASSPLPAAVTSDQETQYFGPGTRLLVL.

The chain employs TRBV7-9 and TRBJ1-2; maybe TRBD1 (5 bases). Trimming cost V 5 bases and J 8 bases, with 12 bases left between them. The CDR3 loop spans 12 amino acids. From germline, CDR1 is SEHNR and CDR2 FQNEAQ (reference sequence). CDR3 in amino acids: CASSLSQGGYTF. The CDR3, as DNA: TGTGCCAGCAGCCTCTCGCAGGGAGGCTACACCTTC.

This chain uses TRBV2 with TRBJ1-1; 9 bases line up with TRBD1. The length of the CDR3 is 13 residues. Germline assignment: CDR1 SNHLY and CDR2 FYNNEI. V dropped 9 bases and J dropped 8; count of bases not matched to a gene: 10. The CDR3 coding sequence is TGTGCCAGGGGGGCGGGACAGGGCCGGGAAGCTTTCTTT. Its translation: CARGAGQGREAFF.